The next 22 T cell receptor beta chains were all read from a single sample in a study of tumor-infiltrating lymphocytes in primary liver carcinoma. Without any cell sorting, 20-30 mg of bulk tissue yielded co-extracted RNA and DNA. From around 500 ng total RNA, TCR beta cDNA was generated with a primer in the constant region. ARM-PCR was slightly modified, and three nested multiplex PCR rounds with it gave rise to the TCR beta libraries. For around 10 cycles apiece, the opening two PCR rounds ran with TRBV1-TRBV30 forward primers and a C-beta reverse primer. Each CDR3 protein gets one entry after TCRdb re-called the multiplex PCR reads with MiXCR. The sample has roughly 100,000 distinct CDR3 sequences; 82% are singletons. Sequenced material: liver tumor tissue from sampling region 3. The subset: tumor region T3, left-lateral pole. The receptor source for this set is a man aged 35-49 years with primary liver carcinoma and hepatitis B virus infection.

With regard to this clonotype: Sequence at one end of the junction differs from germline and may be a read error. The rearrangement joins TRBV29-1 to TRBJ2-5; 12 bases align to TRBD2. The CDR3 spans 15 residues. Germline CDR1 is SQVTM and CDR2 is ANQGSEA. In DNA form, the CDR3 reads TGTAGCGTTCGGACTAGCGGGAATTGGGCAGAGACACAGTACTTC. It codes for CSVRTSGNWAETQYF.

The chain recombines TRBV6-2 or TRBV6-3 with TRBJ2-7; no reliable D call. Germline CDR1 reads MNHEY; CDR2 reads SVGEGT. V was cut by 2 bases and J by 1 base, with 18 bases left in between. CDR3 length equals 17 residues. CDR3 sequence reads: CASSYPNWLLSSYEQYF. CDR3 sequence (DNA): TGTGCCAGCAGTTACCCGAACTGGCTCCTTAGTTCCTACGAGCAGTACTTC.

With respect to this clonotype: The junction shows a germline mismatch at one end, possibly a read error. V and J are TRBV11-2 and TRBJ2-7; D remains ambiguous. Germline V gene lookup returns CDR1 SGHAT and CDR2 FQNNGV. The CDR3 runs 14 residues. The CDR3 region is CARSSNSNSYEQYF. The DNA of the CDR3 is TGTGCCAGGAGCTCCAACAGTAACTCCTACGAGCAGTACTTC.

The chain joins TRBV11-1 to TRBJ2-1, with D possibly called TRBD1 or TRBD2 (5 bases each). The CDR3 is 13 residues long. The germline V gene has CDR1 SGHAT and CDR2 FQDESV (reference sequence). V lost 11 bases and J 9 bases, leaving 20 bases between the germline ends. CDR3 bases: TGTGCCTGCGCGCCACAGGTTGGGGGTGAGCAGTTCTTC. This translates into CACAPQVGGEQFF.

A remark on this clonotype: This clone may be a read error of a much larger clone one base away. The rearrangement links TRBV28 to TRBJ2-3; 7 bases fit TRBD1. J was trimmed by 4 bases and V by 8 bases; bases with no gene match: 12. The CDR3 spans 15 residues. Germline CDR1 is MDHEN and CDR2 is SYDVKM. CDR3 coding DNA: TGTGCCAGCTGCTATATAGCTGACAGGGCAGATACGCAGTATTTT. Encoded protein: CASCYIADRADTQYF.

This chain uses TRBV12-3 or TRBV12-4 with TRBJ2-1; D perhaps matches TRBD2 (6 bases). The CDR3 runs to 16 residues. In nucleotides, the CDR3 is TGTGCAAGCGCCCGAAGGGGCGGGGATTTACTTAGTGAGCAGTTCTTC. It is translated as CASARRGGDLLSEQFF.

This clonotype was recorded only once. The chain is built from TRBV11-1 and TRBJ2-1; 8 nucleotides line up with TRBD2. This CDR3 comprises 19 residues. V lost 3 bases to trimming and J lost 8 bases; unmatched junction nucleotides: 21. Germline V gene lookup returns CDR1 SGHAT and CDR2 FQDESV (reference sequence). CDR3 protein: CASSFRDCATSVKIHEQFF. As DNA, the CDR3 is TGTGCCAGCAGCTTCAGGGACTGTGCGACTAGCGTAAAAATCCATGAGCAGTTCTTC.

The chain couples TRBV11-2 to TRBJ1-2, with D perhaps TRBD1 (5 bases). The germline CDR1 and CDR2 sequences are SGHAT and FQNNGV. V was clipped by 8 bases and J by 5 bases, with 21 bases between them. This CDR3 contains 15 residues. The CDR3 reads CASCSSLDISYGYTF. The CDR3, as DNA: TGTGCCAGCTGCTCAAGCCTGGACATCTCGTATGGCTACACCTTC.

This clonotype was picked up many times. V is TRBV6-2 or TRBV6-3 and J is TRBJ2-7; 8 nucleotides align to TRBD2. CDR3 size: 15 residues. Per germline, CDR1 MNHEY and CDR2 SVGEGT. V lost 6 bases, J lost 4 bases, and 11 bases stayed unmatched. The CDR3 DNA reads as TGTGCCAGCAGGTCCTACGGGACTAGGGCATACGAGCAGTACTTC. It encodes CASRSYGTRAYEQYF.

The chain recombines TRBV29-1 with TRBJ1-5; D perhaps matches TRBD1 (5 bases). V was shortened by 6 bases and J by 3 bases, with 15 bases between the two germline ends. The CDR3 runs to 14 residues. CDR1 and CDR2 (germline): SQVTM, ANQGSEA. The CDR3 is CSVEKGPHNQPQHF. CDR3 in DNA: TGCAGCGTCGAAAAGGGACCCCACAATCAGCCCCAGCATTTT.

Remarks on this clonotype: A read error may produce the germline difference seen at one junction end. This chain connects TRBV5-6 to TRBJ2-1; 9 nucleotides align to TRBD2. The CDR3 spans 13 residues. Germline V gives CDR1 SGHDT, CDR2 YYEEEE. In DNA, the CDR3 is TGTGCCAACAGCTTGTCAGCGGGGGGAGAGCTGTTCTTC. This encodes CANSLSAGGELFF.

V usage is TRBV28 and J usage is TRBJ2-7, with D perhaps given as TRBD1 or TRBD2 (5 bases each). The DNA end is a closer match to TRBJ2-1, so the J assignment may be wrong. This CDR3 comprises 13 residues. Germline V lookup: CDR1 MDHEN, CDR2 SYDVKM. The CDR3 region has the DNA TGTGCCAGCAGCGGGGACCGTGCCTACGAGCAGTTCTTC. This codes for CASSGDRAYEQFF.

The chain links TRBV6-6 to TRBJ1-6; D is unclear. CDR3 length equals 13 residues. Germline lookup yields CDR1 MNHNY and CDR2 SVGAGI (reference sequence). Trimming took 5 bases from V and 18 from J, leaving 20 bases between them. CDR3 in amino acids: CASSNTRISPPHF. In DNA, the CDR3 is TGTGCCAGCAGTAATACAAGAATTTCACCGCCCCACTTT.

For this clonotype: Sequence at one end of the junction differs from germline and may be a read error. The V call is TRBV6-2 or TRBV6-3, the J call TRBJ2-3, with 7 bases fitting TRBD2. The CDR3 is 14 residues long. Germline CDR1 is MNHEY and CDR2 is SVGEGT. CDR3 region: CVSSYSTSTGTQYF. CDR3 DNA: TGTGTCAGCAGTTACTCGACTAGCACAGGTACGCAGTATTTT.

A remark on this clonotype: At one of its ends the junction is not consistent with the germline gene, which may arise from a read error. The chain joins TRBV6-5 to TRBJ1-1; unclear D gene. The CDR3 has 15 residues. Germline V gene sequence: CDR1 MNHEY, CDR2 SVGAGI. This chain's CDR3 is CVSSYSPIGNTEAFF. CDR3 in DNA: TGTGTCAGCAGTTACTCGCCAATAGGGAACACTGAAGCTTTCTTT.

Comments on this clonotype: An end of the junction does not agree with germline; a read error may underlie this. The gene calls are TRBV4-2 and TRBJ2-1; 7 positions match TRBD1. The germline CDR1 and CDR2 sequences are LGHNA and YNFKEQ. The CDR3 loop spans 16 amino acids. CDR3 nucleotide sequence: TGTGCCTGCAGACAAGAATTCAGGGGGAGCTACAATGAGCTGTTTTTC. Translated, it gives CACRQEFRGSYNELFF.

In the case of this clonotype: The conserved phenylalanine or tryptophan normally closing the CDR3 is absent here, so this likely arose from a read error. The chain employs TRBV11-2 and TRBJ2-2, with D tentatively TRBD1 (6 bases). In germline, CDR1 is SGHAT, CDR2 FQNNGV. The CDR3 extends over 16 amino acids. The CDR3 here is CASSLQGFSGTRELFY. CDR3 coding DNA: TGTGCCAGCAGCTTGCAGGGGTTTTCAGGCACCAGGGAGCTGTTTTAT.

In the case of this clonotype: Since the CDR3 does not end with the conserved phenylalanine or tryptophan, this likely comes from a read error. This chain uses TRBV11-1 with TRBJ2-7; 7 bases agree with TRBD2. Per the germline V gene, CDR1 is SGHAT and CDR2 is FQDESV (reference sequence). This CDR3 is 16 amino acids long. V was clipped by 7 bases and J by 0 bases; unmatched bases: 12. The CDR3 protein is CASNSPRGVLSYEQYS. The CDR3 bases are TGTGCCAGCAATTCGCCCCGGGGGGTTCTCTCCTACGAGCAGTACTCC.

The sample holds many counts of this clonotype. V and J are TRBV6-1 and TRBJ1-4; D not certain. The germline V gene encodes CDR1 MNHNS and CDR2 SASEGT. With 0 bases removed from V and 0 bases from J, the gap between germline ends came to 8 bases. The CDR3 loop spans 16 amino acids. In DNA form, the CDR3 reads TGTGCCAGCAGTGAAGCGGGTATTGCAACTAATGAAAAACTGTTTTTT. Its translation is CASSEAGIATNEKLFF.

This clonotype was counted at least ten times. J is TRBJ2-7 and V is TRBV7-9; TRBD1 agrees at 8 bases. The CDR3 runs to 14 residues. Trimming removed 5 bases from V and 5 bases from J; junction bases left unmatched: 8. CDR1 and CDR2 from the germline V gene are SEHNR and FQNEAQ (reference sequence). Here the CDR3 reads CASSTGQGSNEQYF. CDR3 nucleotide sequence: TGTGCCAGCAGCACCGGACAGGGTTCGAACGAGCAGTACTTC.

The gene calls are TRBV11-2 and TRBJ2-1, with TRBD1 matching 9 bases. The germline CDR1 and CDR2 sequences are SGHAT and FQNNGV. The V gene end was trimmed by 3 bases and the J gene end by 6 bases; junction bases not matched to a gene: 6. The CDR3 is 15 residues long. CDR3 in DNA: TGTGCCAGCAGCTTGGGGGACAGGGCTATCAATGAGCAGTTCTTC. Translating gives CASSLGDRAINEQFF.

This clonotype was detected only once. The junction shows a germline mismatch at one end, possibly a read error. The chain carries TRBV5-1 and TRBJ2-5; D remains ambiguous. The CDR3 runs 12 residues. CDR1 SGHRS and CDR2 YFSETQ come from the germline V gene. Written as DNA, the CDR3 is TGCGCCAGCAACTTAGAGGAAGAGACACAGTACTTC. It translates to CASNLEEETQYF.